This TCR beta chain comes out of a study of blood T cell repertoires in COVID-19. Trimming removed 10 bases at V and 3 bases at J, with 18 bases between. The CDR3 runs to 14 residues. Per the germline V gene, CDR1 is SGHAT and CDR2 is FQNNGV. Only in-frame clones appear in the TCRdb table, and some are missing; sequencing was by immunoSEQ multiplex PCR. The sample carries about 120,000 clones, roughly nine tenths recorded once. The chain has TRBV11-2 and TRBJ1-2; D is ambiguous. The sequence derives from a human donor in a cohort sampled during active COVID-19. The sample was peripheral blood. The CDR3 loop reads CATAPRPGDYGYTF. Written as DNA, the CDR3 is TGTGCCACCGCCCCAAGGCCGGGAGACTATGGCTACACCTTC.